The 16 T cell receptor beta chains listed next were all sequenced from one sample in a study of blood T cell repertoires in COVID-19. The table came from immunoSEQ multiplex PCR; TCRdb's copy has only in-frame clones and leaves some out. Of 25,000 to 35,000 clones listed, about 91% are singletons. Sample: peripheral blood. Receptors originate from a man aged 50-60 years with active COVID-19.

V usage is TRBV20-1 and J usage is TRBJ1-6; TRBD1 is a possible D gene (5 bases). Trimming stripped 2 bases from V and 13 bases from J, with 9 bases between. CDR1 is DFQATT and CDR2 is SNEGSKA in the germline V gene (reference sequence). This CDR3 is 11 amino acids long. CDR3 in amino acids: CSARRGGPLHF. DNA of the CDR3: TGCAGTGCTAGAAGGGGAGGGCCCCTCCACTTT.

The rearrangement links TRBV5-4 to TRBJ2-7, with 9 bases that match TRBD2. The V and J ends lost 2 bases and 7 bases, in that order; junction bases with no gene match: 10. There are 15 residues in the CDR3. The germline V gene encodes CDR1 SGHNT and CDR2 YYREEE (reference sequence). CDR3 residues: CASSFKREDRIEQYF. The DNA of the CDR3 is TGTGCCAGCAGCTTTAAGCGGGAGGACCGAATAGAGCAGTACTTC.

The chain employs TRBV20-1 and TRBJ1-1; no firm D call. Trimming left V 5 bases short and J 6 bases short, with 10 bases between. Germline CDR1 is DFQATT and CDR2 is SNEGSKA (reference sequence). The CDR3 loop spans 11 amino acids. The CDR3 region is CSAARPPEAFF. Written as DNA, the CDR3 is TGCAGTGCTGCGAGGCCCCCTGAAGCTTTCTTT.

CDR3 bases: TGTGCCAGCAGCTTGGTCACAGGGTACCAAGAGACCCAGTACTTC. Translation gives CASSLVTGYQETQYF. V is TRBV7-9 and J is TRBJ2-5; possibly TRBD1 for D (6 bases). The CDR3 is 15 amino acids. Germline lookup yields CDR1 SEHNR and CDR2 FQNEAQ (reference sequence). V lost 3 bases and J 0 bases, leaving 11 bases between the germline ends.

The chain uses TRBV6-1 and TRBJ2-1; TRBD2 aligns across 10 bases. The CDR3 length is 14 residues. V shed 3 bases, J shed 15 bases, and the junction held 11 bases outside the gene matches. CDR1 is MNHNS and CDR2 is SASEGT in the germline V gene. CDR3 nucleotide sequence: TGTGCCAGCAGTGAGTGGGCTAGCGGGAGAGGGCTGTTCTTC. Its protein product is CASSEWASGRGLFF.

DNA of the CDR3: TGTGCCAGCAGGTTAGGAACAGGAAATAATTCACCCCTCCACTTT. Amino acid sequence: CASRLGTGNNSPLHF. The chain uses TRBV2 and TRBJ1-6; D may be TRBD1 (5 bases). V dropped 6 bases and J dropped 5 bases, with 14 bases sitting between them. The CDR3 consists of 15 residues. CDR1 is SNHLY and CDR2 is FYNNEI in the germline V gene.

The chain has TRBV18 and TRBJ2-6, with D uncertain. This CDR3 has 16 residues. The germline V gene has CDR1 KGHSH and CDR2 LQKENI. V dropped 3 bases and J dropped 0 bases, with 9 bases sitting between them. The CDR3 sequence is CASSPNQVSGANVLTF. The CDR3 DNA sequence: TGTGCCAGCTCACCCAATCAGGTCTCTGGGGCCAACGTCCTGACTTTC. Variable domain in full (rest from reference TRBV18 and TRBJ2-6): NAGVMQNPRHLVRRRGQEARLRCSPMKGHSHVYWYRQLPEEGLKFMVYLQKENIIDESGMPKERFSAEFPKEGPSILRIQQVVRGDSAAYFCASSPNQVSGANVLTFGAGSRLTVL.

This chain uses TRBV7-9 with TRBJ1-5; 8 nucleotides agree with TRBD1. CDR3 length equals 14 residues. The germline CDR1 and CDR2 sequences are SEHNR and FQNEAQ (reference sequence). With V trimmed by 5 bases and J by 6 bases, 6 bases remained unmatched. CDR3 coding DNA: TGTGCCAGCAGCACGGACAGGGTCCCTCAGCCCCAGCATTTT. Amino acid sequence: CASSTDRVPQPQHF.

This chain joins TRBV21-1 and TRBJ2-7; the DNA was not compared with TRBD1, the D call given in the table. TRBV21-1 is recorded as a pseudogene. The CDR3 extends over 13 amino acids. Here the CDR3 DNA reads TGTGCCAGCAGCAAAGCAGGGGGCTACGAGCAGTACTTC. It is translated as CASSKAGGYEQYF.

The DNA of the CDR3 is TGTGCCAGCAGCTTAAGCCCGGGAACCTACGAGCAGTACTTC. Amino acid sequence: CASSLSPGTYEQYF. The J gene is TRBJ2-7, the V gene TRBV7-3; weak D call: TRBD2 (5 bases). From germline, CDR1 is SGHTA and CDR2 FQGTGA. The CDR3 extends over 14 amino acids. The V end lost 1 base, the J end lost 2 bases, and 9 bases lay between the germline ends.

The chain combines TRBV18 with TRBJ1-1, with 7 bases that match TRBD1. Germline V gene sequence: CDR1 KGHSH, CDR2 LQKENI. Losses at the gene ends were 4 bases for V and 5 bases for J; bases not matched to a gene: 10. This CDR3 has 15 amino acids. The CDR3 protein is CASSLTLIQGTEAFF. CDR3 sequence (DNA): TGTGCCAGCTCACTAACGCTGATACAGGGGACTGAAGCTTTCTTT.

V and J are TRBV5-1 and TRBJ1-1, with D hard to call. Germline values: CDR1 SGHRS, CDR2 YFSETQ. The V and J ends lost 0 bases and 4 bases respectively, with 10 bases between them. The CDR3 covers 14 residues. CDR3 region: CASSLGLEGTEAFF. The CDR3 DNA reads TGCGCCAGCAGCTTGGGGTTAGAGGGCACTGAAGCTTTCTTT.

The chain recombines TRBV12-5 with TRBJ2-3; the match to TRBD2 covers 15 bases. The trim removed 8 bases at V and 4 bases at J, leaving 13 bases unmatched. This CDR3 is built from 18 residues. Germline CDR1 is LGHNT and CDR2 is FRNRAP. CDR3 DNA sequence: TGTGCTAGTAACCAAGGACTAGCGGGAGGGCCTGTGGCAGATACGCAGTATTTT. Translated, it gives CASNQGLAGGPVADTQYF.

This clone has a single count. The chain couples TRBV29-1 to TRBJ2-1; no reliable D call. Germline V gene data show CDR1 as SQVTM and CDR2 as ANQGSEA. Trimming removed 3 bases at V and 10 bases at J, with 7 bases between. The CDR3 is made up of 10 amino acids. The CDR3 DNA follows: TGCAGCGTTGATAACGGGGAGCAGTTCTTC. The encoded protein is CSVDNGEQFF.

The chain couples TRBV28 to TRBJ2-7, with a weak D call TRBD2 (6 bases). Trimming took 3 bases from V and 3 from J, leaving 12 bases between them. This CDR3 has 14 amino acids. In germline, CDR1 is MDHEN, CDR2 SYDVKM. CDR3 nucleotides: TGTGCCAGCAGTTTTACCGCGGGAAACTACGAGCAGTACTTC. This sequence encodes CASSFTAGNYEQYF.

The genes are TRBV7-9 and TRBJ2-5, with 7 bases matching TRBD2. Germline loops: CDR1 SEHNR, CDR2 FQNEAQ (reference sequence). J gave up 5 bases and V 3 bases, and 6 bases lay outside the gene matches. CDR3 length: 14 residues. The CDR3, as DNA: TGTGCCAGCAGCTTCGAATACGGGGGGGAGACCCAGTACTTC. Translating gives CASSFEYGGETQYF.